The 8 T cell receptor beta chains below all came from one sample that was sequenced in a study of siplizumab effects on memory and regulatory T cells. Here immunoSEQ multiplex PCR was the method, and the copy in TCRdb shows in-frame clones only, minus some. The table includes some 100,000 clones, 92% detected once. The source material was Tregs sorted from blood. The receptors stem from a human donor in good health.

This clone was seen just once. The V and J genes are TRBV5-1 and TRBJ1-1; no clear D gene. Germline V gene data show CDR1 as SGHRS and CDR2 as YFSETQ. The CDR3 contains 14 residues. Trimming removed 6 bases from V and 0 bases from J, with 12 bases in between. The CDR3 region is CASTPDNMNTEAFF. CDR3 DNA sequence: TGCGCCAGCACCCCGGATAACATGAACACTGAAGCTTTCTTT.

In this sample, this clone turned up once. The chain uses TRBV6-1 and TRBJ1-2, with 7 nucleotides matching TRBD1. Germline V lookup: CDR1 MNHNS, CDR2 SASEGT. This CDR3 is built from 13 residues. With V trimmed by 8 bases and J by 2 bases, 5 bases remained unmatched. As DNA, the CDR3 is TGTGCCAGCCGAGAGACAGGGAACTATGGCTACACCTTC. It yields the protein CASRETGNYGYTF.

The V gene is TRBV19, the J gene TRBJ2-7; 9 bases are a match to TRBD2. The ends lost 1 base at V and 2 bases at J; junction bases unmatched: 9. The CDR3 contains 17 residues. Germline V lookup: CDR1 LNHDA, CDR2 SQIVND (reference sequence). CDR3 sequence (DNA): TGTGCCAGTAGTATAGGGCGAAAGACTAGCGGAGCCTACGAGCAGTACTTC. It yields the protein CASSIGRKTSGAYEQYF.

The V gene is TRBV2, the J gene TRBJ2-5; a weak D match, TRBD2 (5 bases). The CDR3 spans 14 residues. Germline lookup yields CDR1 SNHLY and CDR2 FYNNEI. With 4 bases removed from V and 4 bases from J, the gap between germline ends came to 13 bases. CDR3 coding DNA: TGTGCCAGCAGTGGCGCCCCCGCGGGAGAGACCCAGTACTTC. Amino acids: CASSGAPAGETQYF.

The rearrangement links TRBV14 to TRBJ2-5; maybe TRBD1 (5 bases). The germline CDR1 and CDR2 sequences are SGHDN and FVKESK. The CDR3 consists of 13 residues. The V gene lost 1 base and the J gene lost 5 bases, with 8 bases spanning the gap. CDR3 in amino acids: CASSQGGRETQYF. The CDR3 coding sequence is TGTGCCAGCAGCCAAGGGGGCAGGGAGACCCAGTACTTC.

Concerning this clone itself: In the same sample, other DNA sequences code for this CDR3. The chain joins TRBV9 to TRBJ1-2, with D perhaps matching TRBD1 (5 bases). Trimming removed 0 bases at V and 5 bases at J, with 11 bases between. CDR3 length: 14 amino acids. Germline V gene sequence: CDR1 SGDLS, CDR2 YYNGEE. The CDR3: CASSVEGRGYGYTF. The CDR3 nucleotides read TGTGCCAGCAGCGTAGAGGGGCGCGGGTATGGCTACACCTTC.

This clone appeared a single time. The gene calls are TRBV21-1 and TRBJ2-7; the table names TRBD2, a call not compared with the DNA. TRBV21-1 has pseudogene status. This CDR3 has 17 amino acids. The CDR3 DNA follows: TGTGCCAGCAGCAAACTAAGCGGAGTACCTTGTTACGAGCAGTGGCTCTTC. Its protein is CASSKLSGVPCYEQWLF.

The V and J genes are TRBV4-2 and TRBJ2-7; 9 nucleotides agree with TRBD2. Unmatched junction bases numbered 5, after V lost 1 base and J lost 4 bases. Germline CDR1 and CDR2: LGHNA and YNFKEQ. The CDR3 loop spans 15 amino acids. CDR3: CASSQALAGPYEQYF. The CDR3 DNA sequence: TGTGCCAGCAGCCAAGCACTAGCGGGTCCGTACGAGCAGTACTTC.